One sample yielded the 9 T cell receptor beta chains listed below, sequenced in a study of OX40 agonist ivuxolimab in advanced cancers. Sequencing used immunoSEQ multiplex PCR; TCRdb keeps in-frame clones, though not all of them. The table lists 65,000 to 90,000 clones, around 88% of them singletons. The sequenced sample was CD4+ or CD8+ T cells sorted from blood, obtained in a trial of the OX40 agonist ivuxolimab. These receptors came from an adult with an advanced solid tumor such as melanoma, head and neck, liver or kidney cancer.

Worth noting for this clone: Relative to the germline gene, one junction end is altered; a read error may explain this. The V call is TRBV7-7, the J call TRBJ2-5; 9 positions match TRBD1. The CDR3 is made up of 14 amino acids. CDR1 is SSHAT and CDR2 is FNYEAQ in the germline V gene (reference sequence). The CDR3 protein is CASSPGTGQETQYF. The CDR3 region has the DNA TGTGCTAGCAGCCCGGGGACAGGGCAAGAGACCCAGTACTTC.

The chain recombines TRBV4-2 with TRBJ2-1; 9 bases agree with TRBD1. CDR1 is LGHNA, CDR2 YNFKEQ, per germline. V was clipped by 6 bases and J by 0 bases; unmatched bases: 3. This CDR3 region has 15 residues. For the CDR3, the DNA is TGTGCCAGCAGTACAGGGGGCTACTCCTACAATGAGCAGTTCTTC. Its protein product is CASSTGGYSYNEQFF.

This rearrangement joins TRBV2 to TRBJ1-5; D ambiguous. This CDR3 has 13 residues. Germline loops: CDR1 SNHLY, CDR2 FYNNEI. V shed 7 bases and J shed 4 bases, with 11 bases lying between them. The CDR3 loop is CASMAAGNQPQHF. The CDR3 DNA is TGTGCCAGCATGGCAGCTGGTAATCAGCCCCAGCATTTT. The entire variable domain, with the rest obtained from reference TRBV2 and TRBJ1-5, is as follows: EPEVTQTPSHQVTQMGQEVILRCVPISNHLYFYWYRQILGQKVEFLVSFYNNEISEKSEIFDDQFSVERPDGSNFTLKIRSTKLEDSAMYFCASMAAGNQPQHFGDGTRLSIL.

This chain uses TRBV5-5 with TRBJ2-2; D remains ambiguous. The V and J ends lost 3 bases and 4 bases respectively, with 13 bases between them. Germline V lookup: CDR1 SGHKS, CDR2 YYEKEE (reference sequence). The CDR3 spans 15 residues. CDR3 in DNA: TGTGCCAGCAGCTCCCGGCCAGATATCACCGGGGAGCTGTTTTTT. It encodes CASSSRPDITGELFF.

This clone was counted only a few times. The chain uses TRBV5-6 and TRBJ2-2; 8 bases fit TRBD1. Germline V lookup: CDR1 SGHDT, CDR2 YYEEEE. V lost 4 bases to trimming and J lost 4 bases; unmatched junction nucleotides: 6. CDR3 length equals 15 residues. CDR3 protein: CASSTWTGRTGELFF. The CDR3 DNA follows: TGTGCCAGCAGCACGTGGACAGGGCGCACCGGGGAGCTGTTTTTT.

CDR3 sequence: CASSRGWGRDHDEQYF. The CDR3 nucleotides read TGCGCCAGCAGCCGCGGGTGGGGACGGGATCACGACGAGCAGTACTTC. The chain employs TRBV4-1 and TRBJ2-7; the D call may be TRBD1 or TRBD2 (5 bases each). The V end was cut by 4 bases, the J end by 5 bases, with 21 bases between. The germline CDR1 and CDR2 sequences are MGHRA and YSYEKL. The CDR3 consists of 16 residues.

This chain links TRBV19 with TRBJ2-1, with D uncertain. Germline CDR1 is LNHDA and CDR2 is SQIVND (reference sequence). The CDR3 is 18 amino acids. V shed 6 bases and J shed 2 bases, with 23 bases lying between them. CDR3 in DNA: TGTGCCAGTAGCTACCCTTGGAGTTCGGTAGCTGCCTACAATGAGCAGTTCTTC. As protein: CASSYPWSSVAAYNEQFF.

Here the CDR3 reads CASSASGSDSPLHF. CDR3 DNA sequence: TGTGCCAGCAGTGCTAGTGGGAGCGATTCACCCCTCCACTTT. The chain links TRBV6-4 to TRBJ1-6; the D is unclear. Germline CDR1 MRHNA, CDR2 SNTAGT. This CDR3 spans 14 amino acids. Trimming stripped 4 bases from V and 8 bases from J, with 12 bases between.

The chain uses TRBV6-6 and TRBJ2-7, with TRBD1 identical over 9 bases. The CDR3 totals 15 residues. Per germline, CDR1 MNHNY and CDR2 SVGAGI (reference sequence). J gave up 1 base and V 4 bases, and 5 bases lay outside the gene matches. For the CDR3, the DNA is TGTGCCAGCAGTTTACCGGGACAGGGATCCTACGAGCAGTACTTC. It is translated as CASSLPGQGSYEQYF.